Below are 2 T cell receptor beta chains sequenced from a single sample in a study of glioma-infiltrating T cells after dendritic cell vaccination. Profiled with immunoSEQ multiplex PCR; TCRdb holds only in-frame clones, not every one. The table lists tens of thousands of clones, approximately 91% of them singletons. Specimen: blood, collected before dendritic cell vaccination. These receptors all come from a human donor with glioblastoma.

CDR3 coding DNA: TGTGCCAGCAGTTGGGACAGGGGTAAAGAAAAACTGTTTTTT. It is translated as CASSWDRGKEKLFF. V and J are TRBV6-5 and TRBJ1-4, with 10 bases fitting TRBD1. Looked up from germline, CDR1 is MNHEY and CDR2 is SVGAGI. Losses at the gene ends were 4 bases for V and 8 bases for J; bases not matched to a gene: 4. This CDR3 is built from 14 residues.

The gene calls are TRBV10-3 and TRBJ2-5, with D possibly being TRBD2 (6 bases). The J call may be mistaken, given a closer DNA end match to TRBJ2-7. The length of the CDR3 is 11 residues. Germline CDR1 reads ENHRY; CDR2 reads SYGVKD. The CDR3 sequence: CATWGDNEQYF. CDR3 DNA sequence: TGTGCCACCTGGGGGGATAACGAGCAGTACTTC.